The sequence of this TCR beta chain was determined in a study of T cell changes during pregnancy in multiple sclerosis. The V gene's germline CDR1 is LNHDA and CDR2 SQIVND (reference sequence). V shed 3 bases, J shed 3 bases, and the junction held 8 bases outside the gene matches. CDR3 length: 15 residues. Sequenced by immunoSEQ multiplex PCR; TCRdb stores in-frame clones only, minus some. The sample lists 70,000 to 95,000 clones; 94% were seen once. The sequences come from peripheral blood, collected in the third trimester of pregnancy. The clonotype comes from a female donor with multiple sclerosis, enrolled in a pregnancy study. The chain is built from TRBV19 and TRBJ2-7; TRBD2 agrees at 7 bases. CDR3 sequence (DNA): TGTGCCAGTAGTATCCCCTTCGGGACTATCTACGAGCAGTACTTC. Encoded protein: CASSIPFGTIYEQYF. Drawing the rest from reference TRBV19 and TRBJ2-7, the complete variable domain is DGGITQSPKYLFRKEGQNVTLSCEQNLNHDAMYWYRQDPGQGLRLIYYSQIVNDFQKGDIAEGYSVSREKKESFPLTVTSAQKNPTAFYLCASSIPFGTIYEQYFGPGTRLTVT.